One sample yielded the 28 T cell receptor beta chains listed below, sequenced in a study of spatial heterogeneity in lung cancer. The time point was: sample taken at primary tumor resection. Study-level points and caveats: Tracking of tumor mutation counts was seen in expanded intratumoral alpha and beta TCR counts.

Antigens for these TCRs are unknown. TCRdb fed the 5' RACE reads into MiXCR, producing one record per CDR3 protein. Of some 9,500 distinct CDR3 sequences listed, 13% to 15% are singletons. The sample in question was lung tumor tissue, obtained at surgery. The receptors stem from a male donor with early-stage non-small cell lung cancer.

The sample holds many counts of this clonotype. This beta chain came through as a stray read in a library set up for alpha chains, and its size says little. CDR3 nucleotides: TGTGCCAGCAGATCCGACGGGAATAATTCACCCCTCCACTTT. Translating gives CASRSDGNNSPLHF. J is TRBJ1-6 and V is TRBV28; D gene ambiguous. Looked up from germline, CDR1 is MDHEN and CDR2 is SYDVKM. The CDR3 sequence is 14 residues long. V was pared by 6 bases and J by 5 bases, with 11 bases between.

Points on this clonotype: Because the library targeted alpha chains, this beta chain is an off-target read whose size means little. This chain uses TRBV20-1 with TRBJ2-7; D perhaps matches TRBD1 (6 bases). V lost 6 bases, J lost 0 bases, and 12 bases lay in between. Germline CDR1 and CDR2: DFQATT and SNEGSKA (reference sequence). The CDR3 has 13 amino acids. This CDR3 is CSARQADSYEQYF. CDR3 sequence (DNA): TGCAGTGCGAGACAGGCGGACTCCTACGAGCAGTACTTC.

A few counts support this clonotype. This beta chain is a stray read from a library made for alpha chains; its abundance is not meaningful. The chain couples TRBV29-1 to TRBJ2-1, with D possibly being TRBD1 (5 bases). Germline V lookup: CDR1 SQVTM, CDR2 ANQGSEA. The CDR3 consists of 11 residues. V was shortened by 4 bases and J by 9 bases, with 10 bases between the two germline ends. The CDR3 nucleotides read TGCAGCGTTGGTGTTAGGGGTGAGCAGTTCTTC. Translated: CSVGVRGEQFF.

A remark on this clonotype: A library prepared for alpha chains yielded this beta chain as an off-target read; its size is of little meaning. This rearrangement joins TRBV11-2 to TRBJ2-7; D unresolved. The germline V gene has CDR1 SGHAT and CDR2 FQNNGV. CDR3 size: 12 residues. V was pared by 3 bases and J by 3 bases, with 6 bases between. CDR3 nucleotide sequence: TGTGCCAGCAGCTTTAGCCTCTACGAGCAGTACTTC. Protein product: CASSFSLYEQYF.

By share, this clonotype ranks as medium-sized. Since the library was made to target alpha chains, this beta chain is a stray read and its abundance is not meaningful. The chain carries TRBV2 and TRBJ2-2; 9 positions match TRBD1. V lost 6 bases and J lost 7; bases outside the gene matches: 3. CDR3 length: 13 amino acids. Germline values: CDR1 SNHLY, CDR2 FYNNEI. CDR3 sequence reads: CASRGQGGGELFF. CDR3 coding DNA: TGTGCCAGCAGGGGACAGGGCGGCGGGGAGCTGTTTTTT.

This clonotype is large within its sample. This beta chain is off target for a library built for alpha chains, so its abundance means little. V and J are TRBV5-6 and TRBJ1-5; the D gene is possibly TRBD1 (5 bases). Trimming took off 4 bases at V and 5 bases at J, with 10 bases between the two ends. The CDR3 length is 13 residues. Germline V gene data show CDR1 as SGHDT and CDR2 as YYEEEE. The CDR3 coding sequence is TGTGCCAGCAGCCTCGACAGAGATCAGCCCCAGCATTTT. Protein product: CASSLDRDQPQHF. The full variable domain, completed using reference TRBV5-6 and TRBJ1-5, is DAGVTQSPTHLIKTRGQQVTLRCSPKSGHDTVSWYQQALGQGPQFIFQYYEEEERQRGNFPDRFSGHQFPNYSSELNVNALLLGDSALYLCASSLDRDQPQHFGDGTRLSIL.

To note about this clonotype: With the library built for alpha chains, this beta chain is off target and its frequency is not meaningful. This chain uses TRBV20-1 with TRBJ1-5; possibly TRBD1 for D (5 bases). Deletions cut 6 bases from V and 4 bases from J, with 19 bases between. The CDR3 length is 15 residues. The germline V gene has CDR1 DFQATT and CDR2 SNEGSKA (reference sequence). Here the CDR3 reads CSAIFGWDGNQPQHF. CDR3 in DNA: TGCAGTGCCATATTTGGGTGGGACGGTAATCAGCCCCAGCATTTT.

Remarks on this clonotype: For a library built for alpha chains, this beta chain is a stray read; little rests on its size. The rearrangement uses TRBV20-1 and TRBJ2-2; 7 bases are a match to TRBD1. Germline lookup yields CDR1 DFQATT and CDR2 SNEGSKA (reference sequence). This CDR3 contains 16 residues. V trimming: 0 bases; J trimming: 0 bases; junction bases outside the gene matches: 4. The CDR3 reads CSARDSGTANTGELFF. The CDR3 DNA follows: TGCAGTGCTAGAGATTCTGGGACAGCGAACACCGGGGAGCTGTTTTTT.

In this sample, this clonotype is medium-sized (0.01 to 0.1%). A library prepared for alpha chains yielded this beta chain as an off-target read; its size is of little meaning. The CDR3, as DNA: TGTGCCAGCAGCCATGAACAATCAGCAACCTACGAGCAGTACTTC. The encoded protein is CASSHEQSATYEQYF. V and J are TRBV3-1 and TRBJ2-7; unclear D gene. This CDR3 comprises 15 residues. Germline values: CDR1 LGHDT, CDR2 YNNKEL (reference sequence). Deletions cut 3 bases from V and 2 bases from J, with 14 bases between.

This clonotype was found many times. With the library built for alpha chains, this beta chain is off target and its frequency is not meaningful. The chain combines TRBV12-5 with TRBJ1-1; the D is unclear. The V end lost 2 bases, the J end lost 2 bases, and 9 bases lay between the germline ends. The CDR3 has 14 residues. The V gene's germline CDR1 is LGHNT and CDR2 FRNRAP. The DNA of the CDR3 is TGTGCTAGTGGTTTGACCCGGGCTAACACTGAAGCTTTCTTT. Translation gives CASGLTRANTEAFF.

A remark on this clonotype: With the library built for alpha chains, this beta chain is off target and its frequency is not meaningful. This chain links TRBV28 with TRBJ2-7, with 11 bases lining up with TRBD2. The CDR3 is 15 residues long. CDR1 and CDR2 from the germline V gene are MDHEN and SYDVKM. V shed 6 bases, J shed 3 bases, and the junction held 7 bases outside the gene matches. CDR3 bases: TGTGCCAGCAGGCCCGGGACTAGCGGCTACTACGAGCAGTACTTC. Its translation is CASRPGTSGYYEQYF.

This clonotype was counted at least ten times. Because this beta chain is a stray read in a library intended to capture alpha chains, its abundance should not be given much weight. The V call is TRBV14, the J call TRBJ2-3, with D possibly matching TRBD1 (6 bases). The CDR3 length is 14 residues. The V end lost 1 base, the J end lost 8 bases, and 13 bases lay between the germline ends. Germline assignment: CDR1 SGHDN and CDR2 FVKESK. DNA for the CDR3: TGTGCCAGCAGCCAAGTGAGAGGGACACCTACGCAGTATTTT. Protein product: CASSQVRGTPTQYF.

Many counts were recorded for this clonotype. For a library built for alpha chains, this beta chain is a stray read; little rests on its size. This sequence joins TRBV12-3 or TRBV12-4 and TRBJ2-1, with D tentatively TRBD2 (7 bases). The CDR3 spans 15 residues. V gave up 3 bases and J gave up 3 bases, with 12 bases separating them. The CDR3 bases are TGTGCCAGCAGTTTGTCGGGGGGCCTCTACAATGAGCAGTTCTTC. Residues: CASSLSGGLYNEQFF.

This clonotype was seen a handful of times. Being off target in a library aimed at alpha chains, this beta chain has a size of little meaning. The CDR3 DNA sequence: TGCAGTGCTAGAGGAGTAGCGGGAGGGAAGGATACGCAGTATTTT. This translates into CSARGVAGGKDTQYF. The J gene is TRBJ2-3, the V gene TRBV20-1; 11 bases are shared with TRBD2. This CDR3 comprises 15 residues. V gave up 1 base and J gave up 6 bases; unmatched junction bases: 6. Germline V gene lookup returns CDR1 DFQATT and CDR2 SNEGSKA (reference sequence).

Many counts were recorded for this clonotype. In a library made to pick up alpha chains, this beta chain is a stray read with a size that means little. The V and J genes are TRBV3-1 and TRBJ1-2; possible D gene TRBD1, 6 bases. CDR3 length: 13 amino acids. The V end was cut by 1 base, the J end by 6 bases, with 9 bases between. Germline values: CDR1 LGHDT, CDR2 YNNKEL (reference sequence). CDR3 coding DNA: TGTGCCAGCAGCCAAGGGACAGCCAATGGCTACACCTTC. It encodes CASSQGTANGYTF.

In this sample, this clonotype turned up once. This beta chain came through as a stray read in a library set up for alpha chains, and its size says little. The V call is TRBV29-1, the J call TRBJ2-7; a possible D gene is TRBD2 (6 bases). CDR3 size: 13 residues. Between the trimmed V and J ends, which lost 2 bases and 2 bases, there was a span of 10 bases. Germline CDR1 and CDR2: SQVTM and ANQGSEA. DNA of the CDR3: TGCAGCGTTGAATCGGGGGTTACCTACGAGCAGTACTTC. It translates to CSVESGVTYEQYF.

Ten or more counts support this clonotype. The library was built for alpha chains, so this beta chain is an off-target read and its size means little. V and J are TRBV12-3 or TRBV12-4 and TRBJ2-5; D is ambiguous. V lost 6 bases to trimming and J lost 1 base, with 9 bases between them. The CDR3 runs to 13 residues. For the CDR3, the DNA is TGTGCCAGCAGGCGCGTCAGCCAAGAGACCCAGTACTTC. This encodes CASRRVSQETQYF.

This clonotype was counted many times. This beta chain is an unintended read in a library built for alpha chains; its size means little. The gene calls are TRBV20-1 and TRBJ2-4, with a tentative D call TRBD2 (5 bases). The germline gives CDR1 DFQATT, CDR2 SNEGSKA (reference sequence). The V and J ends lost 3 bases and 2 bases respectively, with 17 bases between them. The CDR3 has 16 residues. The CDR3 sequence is CSARDPARGPKNIQYF. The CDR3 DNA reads TGCAGTGCTAGGGATCCGGCTCGCGGGCCCAAAAACATTCAGTACTTC.

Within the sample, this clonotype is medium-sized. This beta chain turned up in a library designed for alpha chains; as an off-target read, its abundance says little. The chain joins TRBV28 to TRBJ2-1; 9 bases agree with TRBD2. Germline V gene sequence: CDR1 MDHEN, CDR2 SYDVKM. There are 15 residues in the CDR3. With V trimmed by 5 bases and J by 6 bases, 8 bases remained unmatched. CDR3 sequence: CASSTHSGSRNEQFF. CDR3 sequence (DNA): TGTGCCAGCAGTACCCATAGCGGGAGCCGCAATGAGCAGTTCTTC.

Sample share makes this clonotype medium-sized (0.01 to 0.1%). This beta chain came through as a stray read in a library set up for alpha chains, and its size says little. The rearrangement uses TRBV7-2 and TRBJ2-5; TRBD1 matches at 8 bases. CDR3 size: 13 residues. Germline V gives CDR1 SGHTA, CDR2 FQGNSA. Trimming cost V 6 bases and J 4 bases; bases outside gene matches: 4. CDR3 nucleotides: TGTGCCAGCAGTGGACAGGGAGGAGAGACCCAGTACTTC. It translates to CASSGQGGETQYF.

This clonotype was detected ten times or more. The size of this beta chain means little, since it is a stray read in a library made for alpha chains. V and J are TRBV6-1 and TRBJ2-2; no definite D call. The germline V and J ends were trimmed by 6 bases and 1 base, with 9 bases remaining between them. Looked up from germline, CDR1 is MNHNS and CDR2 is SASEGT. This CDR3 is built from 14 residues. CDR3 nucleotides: TGTGCCAGCAGGGCCTTCTGGAACACCGGGGAGCTGTTTTTT. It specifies CASRAFWNTGELFF.

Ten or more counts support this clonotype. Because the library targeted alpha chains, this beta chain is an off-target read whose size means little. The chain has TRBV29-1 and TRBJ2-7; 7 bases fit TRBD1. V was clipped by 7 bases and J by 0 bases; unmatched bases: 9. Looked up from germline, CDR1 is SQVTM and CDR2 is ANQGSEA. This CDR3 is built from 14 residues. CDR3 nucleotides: TGCAGCGCAGAAAGACAGGGAACCTCCTACGAGCAGTACTTC. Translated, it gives CSAERQGTSYEQYF.

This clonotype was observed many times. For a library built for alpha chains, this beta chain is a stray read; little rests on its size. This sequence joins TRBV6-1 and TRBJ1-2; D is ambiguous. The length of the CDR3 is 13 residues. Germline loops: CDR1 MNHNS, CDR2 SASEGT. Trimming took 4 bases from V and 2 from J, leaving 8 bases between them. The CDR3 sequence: CASSAAPNYGYTF. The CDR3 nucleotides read TGTGCCAGCAGTGCCGCACCCAACTATGGCTACACCTTC.

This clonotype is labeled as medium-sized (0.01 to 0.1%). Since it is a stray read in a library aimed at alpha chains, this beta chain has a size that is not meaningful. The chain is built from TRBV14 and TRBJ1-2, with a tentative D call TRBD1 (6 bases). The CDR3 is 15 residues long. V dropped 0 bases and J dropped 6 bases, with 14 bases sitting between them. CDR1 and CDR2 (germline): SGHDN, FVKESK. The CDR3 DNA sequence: TGTGCCAGCAGCCAAGATTGGGGGGCGCCGAATGGCTACACCTTC. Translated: CASSQDWGAPNGYTF.

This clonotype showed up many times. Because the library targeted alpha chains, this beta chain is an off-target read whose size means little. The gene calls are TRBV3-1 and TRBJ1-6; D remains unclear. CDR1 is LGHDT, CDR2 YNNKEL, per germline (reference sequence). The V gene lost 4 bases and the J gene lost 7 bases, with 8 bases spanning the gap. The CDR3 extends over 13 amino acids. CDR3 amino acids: CASSRRTNSPLHF. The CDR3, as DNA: TGTGCCAGCAGCCGCCGTACGAATTCACCCCTCCACTTT.

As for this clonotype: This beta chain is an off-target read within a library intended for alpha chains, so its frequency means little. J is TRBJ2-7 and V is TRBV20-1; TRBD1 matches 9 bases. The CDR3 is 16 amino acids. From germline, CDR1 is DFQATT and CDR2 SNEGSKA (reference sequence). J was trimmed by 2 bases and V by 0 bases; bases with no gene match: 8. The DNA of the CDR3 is TGCAGTGCTAGAGACCAACCCGGGACAGGGACCTACGAGCAGTACTTC. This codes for CSARDQPGTGTYEQYF.

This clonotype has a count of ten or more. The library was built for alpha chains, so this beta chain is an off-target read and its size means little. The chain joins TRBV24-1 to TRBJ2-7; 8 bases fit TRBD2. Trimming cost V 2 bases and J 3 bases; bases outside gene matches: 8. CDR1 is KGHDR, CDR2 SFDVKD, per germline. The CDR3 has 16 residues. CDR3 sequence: CATSDSDGGGIYEQYF. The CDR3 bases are TGTGCCACCAGTGATTCGGACGGGGGGGGTATCTACGAGCAGTACTTC.

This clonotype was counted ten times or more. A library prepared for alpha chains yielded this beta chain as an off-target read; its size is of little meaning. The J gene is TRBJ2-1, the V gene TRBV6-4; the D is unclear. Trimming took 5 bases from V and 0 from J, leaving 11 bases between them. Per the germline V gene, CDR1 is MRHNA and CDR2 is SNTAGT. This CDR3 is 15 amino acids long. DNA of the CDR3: TGTGCCAGCAGTTCGACCGCGAGCTCCTACAATGAGCAGTTCTTC. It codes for CASSSTASSYNEQFF.